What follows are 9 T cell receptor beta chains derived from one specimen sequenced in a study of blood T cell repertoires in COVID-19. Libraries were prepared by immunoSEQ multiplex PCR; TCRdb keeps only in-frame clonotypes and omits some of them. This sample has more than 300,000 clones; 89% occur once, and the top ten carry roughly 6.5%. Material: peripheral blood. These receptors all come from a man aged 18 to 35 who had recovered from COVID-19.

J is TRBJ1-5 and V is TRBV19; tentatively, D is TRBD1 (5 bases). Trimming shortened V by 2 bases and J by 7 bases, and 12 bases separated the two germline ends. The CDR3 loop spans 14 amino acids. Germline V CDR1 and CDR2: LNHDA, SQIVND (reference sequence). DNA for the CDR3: TGTGCCAGTAGTATATTCGGGGGAGGACAGCCCCAGCATTTT. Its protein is CASSIFGGGQPQHF. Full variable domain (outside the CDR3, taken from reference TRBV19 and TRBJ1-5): DGGITQSPKYLFRKEGQNVTLSCEQNLNHDAMYWYRQDPGQGLRLIYYSQIVNDFQKGDIAEGYSVSREKKESFPLTVTSAQKNPTAFYLCASSIFGGGQPQHFGDGTRLSIL.

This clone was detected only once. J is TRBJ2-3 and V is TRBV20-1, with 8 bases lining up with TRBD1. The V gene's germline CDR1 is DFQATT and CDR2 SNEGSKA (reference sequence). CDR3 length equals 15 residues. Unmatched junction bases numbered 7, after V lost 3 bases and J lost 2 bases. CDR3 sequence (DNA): TGCAGTGCTAGTTCTGGACAGGGCAACACAGATACGCAGTATTTT. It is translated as CSASSGQGNTDTQYF.

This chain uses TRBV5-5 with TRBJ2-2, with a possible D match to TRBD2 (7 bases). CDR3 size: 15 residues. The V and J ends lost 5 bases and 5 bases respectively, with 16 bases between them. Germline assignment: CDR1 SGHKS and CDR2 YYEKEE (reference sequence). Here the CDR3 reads CASSGGAIRTGELFF. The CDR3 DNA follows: TGTGCCAGCAGTGGGGGGGCCATCCGAACCGGGGAGCTGTTTTTT. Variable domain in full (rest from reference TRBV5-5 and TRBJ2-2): DAGVTQSPTHLIKTRGQQVTLRCSPISGHKSVSWYQQVLGQGPQFIFQYYEKEERGRGNFPDRFSARQFPNYSSELNVNALLLGDSALYLCASSGGAIRTGELFFGEGSRLTVL.

Written as DNA, the CDR3 is TGTGCCAGCTCACTGACACGGGGGGATACTAATGAAAAACTGTTTTTT. Amino acids: CASSLTRGDTNEKLFF. The chain has TRBV18 and TRBJ1-4; TRBD1 is a possible D gene (5 bases). Deletions cut 4 bases from V and 2 bases from J, with 14 bases between. CDR3 length: 16 residues. CDR1 and CDR2 (germline): KGHSH, LQKENI. Based on the CDR3 plus reference TRBV18 and TRBJ1-4, the full variable domain is NAGVMQNPRHLVRRRGQEARLRCSPMKGHSHVYWYRQLPEEGLKFMVYLQKENIIDESGMPKERFSAEFPKEGPSILRIQQVVRGDSAAYFCASSLTRGDTNEKLFFGSGTQLSVL.

The CDR3 sequence: CASSLGRQPQHF. CDR3 nucleotides: TGTGCCAGCAGCTTAGGGAGACAGCCCCAGCATTTT. The chain carries TRBV7-9 and TRBJ1-5; D is undetermined. The CDR3 is 12 amino acids. The germline V and J ends were trimmed by 1 base and 7 bases, with 5 bases remaining between them. CDR1 is SEHNR, CDR2 FQNEAQ, per germline (reference sequence).

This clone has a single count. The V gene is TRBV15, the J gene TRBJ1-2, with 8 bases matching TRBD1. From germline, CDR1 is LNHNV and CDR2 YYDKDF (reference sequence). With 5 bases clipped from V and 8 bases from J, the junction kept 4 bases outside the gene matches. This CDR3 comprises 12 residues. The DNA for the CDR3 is TGTGCCACCAGCCGTCACAGGGGGGGCTACACCTTC. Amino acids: CATSRHRGGYTF.

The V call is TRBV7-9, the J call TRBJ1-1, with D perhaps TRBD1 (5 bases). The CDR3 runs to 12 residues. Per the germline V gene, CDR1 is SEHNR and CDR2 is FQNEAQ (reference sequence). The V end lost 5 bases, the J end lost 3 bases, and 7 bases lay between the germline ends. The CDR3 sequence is CASSPGDTEAFF. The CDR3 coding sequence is TGTGCCAGCAGCCCGGGGGACACTGAAGCTTTCTTT. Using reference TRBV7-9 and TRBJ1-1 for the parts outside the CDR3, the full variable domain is DTGVSQNPRHKITKRGQNVTFRCDPISEHNRLYWYRQTLGQGPEFLTYFQNEAQLEKSRLLSDRFSAERPKGSFSTLEIQRTEQGDSAMYLCASSPGDTEAFFGQGTRLTVV.

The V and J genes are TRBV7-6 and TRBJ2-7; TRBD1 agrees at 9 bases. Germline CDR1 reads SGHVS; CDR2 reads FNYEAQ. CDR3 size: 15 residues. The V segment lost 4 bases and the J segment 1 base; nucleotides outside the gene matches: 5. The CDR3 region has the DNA TGTGCCAGCAGCTCTGGGACAGGGAAGTCCTACGAGCAGTACTTC. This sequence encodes CASSSGTGKSYEQYF.

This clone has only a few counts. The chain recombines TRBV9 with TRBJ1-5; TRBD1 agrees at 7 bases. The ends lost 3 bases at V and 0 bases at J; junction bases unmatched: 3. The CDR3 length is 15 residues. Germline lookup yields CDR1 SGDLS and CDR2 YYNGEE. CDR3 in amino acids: CASSAGQNSNQPQHF. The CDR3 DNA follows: TGTGCCAGCAGCGCGGGACAGAATAGCAATCAGCCCCAGCATTTT.